The 26 T cell receptor beta chains given below trace back to one sample, sequenced in a study of blood T cells in healthy people across ages. A J-beta primer mix and a sample-barcoded 5' primer were used in a second PCR of roughly 6 to 11 cycles. TCRdb re-analysed the 5' RACE reads in MiXCR, keeping a single row per CDR3 protein. The sample records roughly 1,800,000 distinct CDR3 sequences, around 48% being singletons. Sequencing was carried out using blood. All receptors come from a woman in her 40s in good health.

A remark on this clonotype: Just one base apart from a much larger clone, this may be a read error. J is TRBJ2-5 and V is TRBV3-1; the D call may be TRBD1 or TRBD2 (6 bases each). CDR3 size: 15 residues. CDR1 and CDR2 from the germline V gene are LGHDT and YNNKEL (reference sequence). The ends were cut back, 6 bases at V and 7 bases at J, with 21 bases in the middle. CDR3 nucleotides: TGTGCCAGCAGGGGGGGCATGGGGGATGCTCGGACCCAGTACTTC. This codes for CASRGGMGDARTQYF.

For this clonotype: Mismatch with germline at one junction end may stem from a read error. V is TRBV4-3 and J is TRBJ2-4; TRBD1 agrees at 7 bases. CDR1 LGHNA and CDR2 YSLEER come from the germline V gene. The CDR3 runs 17 residues. CDR3 residues: CASSQDVEEGAINIQYF. Here the CDR3 DNA reads TGCGCCAGCAGCCAAGATGTGGAAGAGGGGGCCATAAACATTCAGTACTTC.

The chain recombines TRBV3-1 with TRBJ2-1, with D perhaps TRBD2 (6 bases). Germline V gene sequence: CDR1 LGHDT, CDR2 YNNKEL (reference sequence). The length of the CDR3 is 18 residues. V was trimmed by 2 bases and J by 0 bases, leaving 17 bases between them. The CDR3 DNA reads TGTGCCAGCAGCCAAAACCCCGGAGGGATTAGCTCCTACAATGAGCAGTTCTTC. It specifies CASSQNPGGISSYNEQFF.

This clonotype was found many times. The gene calls are TRBV7-2 and TRBJ2-5, with TRBD1 identical over 7 bases. The ends lost 5 bases at V and 4 bases at J; junction bases unmatched: 7. Germline CDR1 and CDR2: SGHTA and FQGNSA. This CDR3 region has 14 residues. The CDR3 DNA reads TGTGCCAGCAGCCGACAGGGTGGCGGAGAGACCCAGTACTTC. Amino acid sequence: CASSRQGGGETQYF.

Turning to this clonotype: At one end, the junction sequence differs from germline, possibly due to a read error. The gene calls are TRBV12-3 or TRBV12-4 and TRBJ2-5; D is possibly TRBD1 or TRBD2 (5 bases each). The CDR3 spans 16 residues. The CDR3 region is CASSLGRDGEGEAQYF. The CDR3 nucleotides are TGTGCCAGCAGTTTAGGCAGGGATGGAGAGGGAGAGGCCCAGTACTTC.

This rearrangement joins TRBV24-1 to TRBJ2-1, with 7 bases fitting TRBD1. The germline V gene has CDR1 KGHDR and CDR2 SFDVKD. V lost 2 bases to trimming and J lost 0 bases; unmatched junction nucleotides: 12. This CDR3 contains 19 residues. CDR3 sequence (DNA): TGTGCCACCAGTGATTCTAATATCTGGACAGGCCGCTCCTACAATGAGCAGTTCTTC. Translation gives CATSDSNIWTGRSYNEQFF.

V and J are TRBV29-1 and TRBJ2-7; D unresolved. CDR1 is SQVTM and CDR2 is ANQGSEA in the germline V gene. The CDR3 sequence is 9 residues long. V was clipped by 2 bases and J by 7 bases, with 3 bases between them. For the CDR3, the DNA is TGCAGCGTTGAACGGGAGCAGTACTTC. Amino acid sequence: CSVEREQYF.

The chain couples TRBV6-1 to TRBJ2-7; D is ambiguous. V lost 2 bases, J lost 7 bases, and 9 bases lay in between. CDR3 size: 12 residues. Germline V gene data show CDR1 as MNHNS and CDR2 as SASEGT. CDR3 region: CASSESFREQYF. CDR3 coding DNA: TGTGCCAGCAGTGAAAGTTTTCGGGAGCAGTACTTC.

The chain recombines TRBV6-2 or TRBV6-3 with TRBJ2-2, with 8 bases aligning to TRBD2. This CDR3 region has 14 residues. The germline CDR1 and CDR2 sequences are MNHEY and SVGEGT. J lost 5 bases, V lost 6 bases, and 5 bases had no gene match. The CDR3 nucleotides read TGTGCCAGCAGCTCACTAGCGGCGACCGGGGAGCTGTTTTTT. Amino acid sequence: CASSSLAATGELFF.

The chain combines TRBV20-1 with TRBJ2-3; 7 nucleotides align to TRBD1. With V trimmed by 4 bases and J by 2 bases, 12 bases remained unmatched. The CDR3 loop spans 16 amino acids. CDR1 DFQATT and CDR2 SNEGSKA come from the germline V gene (reference sequence). For the CDR3, the DNA is TGCAGTGCTAATAAGATCCGGGACAGTCCCACAGATACGCAGTATTTT. Translation gives CSANKIRDSPTDTQYF.

The sample holds many counts of this clonotype. This chain joins TRBV20-1 and TRBJ1-5; 10 nucleotides line up with TRBD1. The CDR3 has 20 residues. The trim removed 0 bases at V and 2 bases at J, leaving 16 bases unmatched. In germline, CDR1 is DFQATT, CDR2 SNEGSKA (reference sequence). The CDR3 nucleotides read TGCAGTGCTAGAGATCTGGGGTGGGACAGGGGAGGTGAGGGCAATCAGCCCCAGCATTTT. Translated, it gives CSARDLGWDRGGEGNQPQHF.

V usage is TRBV6-2 or TRBV6-3 and J usage is TRBJ2-7; D remains unclear. Germline V gene data show CDR1 as MNHEY and CDR2 as SVGEGT. The CDR3 has 14 amino acids. V was cut by 5 bases and J by 2 bases, with 13 bases left in between. The CDR3 DNA reads TGTGCCAGCAGTCCCAAAGCGTTTACCTACGAGCAGTACTTC. It specifies CASSPKAFTYEQYF.

This clonotype was observed a handful of times. This chain links TRBV7-2 with TRBJ2-6; D could derive from TRBD1 or TRBD2 (5 bases each). CDR1 is SGHTA, CDR2 FQGNSA, per germline. This CDR3 is built from 20 residues. The ends were cut back, 0 bases at V and 2 bases at J, with 20 bases in the middle. The CDR3 region is CASSLALGVQQGAGANVLTF. CDR3 nucleotide sequence: TGTGCCAGCAGCTTAGCATTGGGAGTGCAGCAGGGTGCTGGGGCCAACGTCCTGACTTTC.

This clonotype has only a few counts. The chain couples TRBV29-1 to TRBJ2-7; the D gene is possibly TRBD1 (6 bases). Germline V gene lookup returns CDR1 SQVTM and CDR2 ANQGSEA. V was cut by 1 base and J by 5 bases, with 15 bases left in between. The CDR3 extends over 14 amino acids. The DNA of the CDR3 is TGCAGCGTTGAAGGGGGGCCTAACTTCCACGAGCAGTACTTC. It is translated as CSVEGGPNFHEQYF.

The chain uses TRBV20-1 and TRBJ1-6; TRBD1 aligns across 9 bases. CDR1 DFQATT and CDR2 SNEGSKA come from the germline V gene (reference sequence). The CDR3 loop spans 13 amino acids. Trimming cost V 5 bases and J 8 bases; bases outside gene matches: 4. CDR3 DNA: TGCAGTGCTCGGACAGGGGAATATTCACCCCTCCACTTT. Protein sequence: CSARTGEYSPLHF.

This clonotype turned up a few times. This chain connects TRBV7-2 to TRBJ2-1, with D tentatively TRBD1 (6 bases). V gave up 3 bases and J gave up 6 bases, with 15 bases separating them. CDR1 and CDR2 (germline): SGHTA, FQGNSA. The CDR3 covers 15 residues. CDR3 in DNA: TGTGCCAGCAGCTTCCCCACAGGGTTGATCAATGAGCAGTTCTTC. This sequence encodes CASSFPTGLINEQFF.

The chain combines TRBV5-1 with TRBJ2-3; no clear D gene. V dropped 0 bases and J dropped 2 bases, with 7 bases sitting between them. The CDR3 is 14 amino acids. Germline V lookup: CDR1 SGHRS, CDR2 YFSETQ. CDR3 region: CASSLETITDTQYF. CDR3 in DNA: TGCGCCAGCAGCTTGGAGACGATCACAGATACGCAGTATTTT.

The V and J genes are TRBV11-2 and TRBJ2-6, with TRBD1 as a possible D gene (5 bases). V was shortened by 11 bases and J by 0 bases, with 17 bases between the two germline ends. The CDR3 extends over 16 amino acids. Germline V gene sequence: CDR1 SGHAT, CDR2 FQNNGV. This CDR3 is CAVPGQPISGANVLTF. DNA for the CDR3: TGTGCCGTTCCAGGGCAGCCTATCTCTGGGGCCAACGTCCTGACTTTC. The full variable domain, completed using reference TRBV11-2 and TRBJ2-6, is EAGVAQSPRYKIIEKRQSVAFWCNPISGHATLYWYQQILGQGPKLLIQFQNNGVVDDSQLPKDRFSAERLKGVDSTLKIQPAKLEDSAVYLCAVPGQPISGANVLTFGAGSRLTVL.

The rearrangement links TRBV3-1 to TRBJ2-7; D is undetermined. V lost 5 bases and J 2 bases, leaving 13 bases between the germline ends. Per the germline V gene, CDR1 is LGHDT and CDR2 is YNNKEL (reference sequence). This CDR3 contains 14 residues. The DNA of the CDR3 is TGTGCCAGCAGCTCTCACCAGGATCCCTACGAGCAGTACTTC. This gives the protein CASSSHQDPYEQYF.

This chain joins TRBV28 and TRBJ1-6, with D unresolved. This CDR3 has 14 amino acids. Germline-derived CDR1 and CDR2 are MDHEN and SYDVKM. V lost 6 bases to trimming and J lost 10 bases, with 16 bases between them. The CDR3: CASSQQRTYSPLHF. The DNA of the CDR3 is TGTGCCAGCAGCCAACAGAGAACTTACTCACCCCTCCACTTT. The full variable domain, with the rest looked up from reference TRBV28 and TRBJ1-6, is DVKVTQSSRYLVKRTGEKVFLECVQDMDHENMFWYRQDPGLGLRLIYFSYDVKMKEKGDIPEGYSVSREKKERFSLILESASTNQTSMYLCASSQQRTYSPLHFGNGTRLTVT.

The rearrangement uses TRBV12-3 or TRBV12-4 and TRBJ2-3; 12 bases line up with TRBD2. This CDR3 spans 19 amino acids. V shed 2 bases and J 4 bases; nucleotides not matched to a gene: 13. The CDR3 spells CASSLRLAGGPQLADTQYF. CDR3 DNA: TGTGCCAGCAGTTTAAGGCTAGCGGGGGGGCCCCAGCTCGCAGATACGCAGTATTTT.

In this sample, this clonotype turned up a few times. The chain recombines TRBV11-2 with TRBJ1-6; D uncertain. The CDR3 extends over 14 amino acids. V shed 3 bases and J shed 8 bases, with 11 bases lying between them. Germline V gene sequence: CDR1 SGHAT, CDR2 FQNNGV. CDR3 sequence reads: CASSFADGDSPLHF. CDR3 DNA: TGTGCCAGCAGCTTTGCCGACGGTGATTCACCCCTCCACTTT. The full variable domain, completed using reference TRBV11-2 and TRBJ1-6, is EAGVAQSPRYKIIEKRQSVAFWCNPISGHATLYWYQQILGQGPKLLIQFQNNGVVDDSQLPKDRFSAERLKGVDSTLKIQPAKLEDSAVYLCASSFADGDSPLHFGNGTRLTVT.

The chain is built from TRBV4-3 and TRBJ2-7; perhaps TRBD1 as D (5 bases). In germline, CDR1 is LGHNA, CDR2 YSLEER. Trimming cost V 3 bases and J 2 bases, with 14 bases left between them. There are 15 residues in the CDR3. The CDR3 here is CASSQQARTPYEQYF. As DNA, the CDR3 is TGCGCCAGCAGCCAGCAAGCACGGACACCCTACGAGCAGTACTTC.

The rearrangement links TRBV7-3 to TRBJ2-1; TRBD1 aligns across 9 bases. In germline, CDR1 is SGHTA, CDR2 FQGTGA. V was clipped by 2 bases and J by 2 bases; unmatched bases: 4. CDR3 length: 16 amino acids. The CDR3 DNA reads as TGTGCCAGCAGCTTACCGACAGGGGGGCCCTACAATGAGCAGTTCTTC. Translation gives CASSLPTGGPYNEQFF.

The chain combines TRBV7-2 with TRBJ2-3; D remains unclear. Trimming shortened V by 1 base and J by 1 base, and 12 bases separated the two germline ends. The CDR3 length is 16 residues. Germline values: CDR1 SGHTA, CDR2 FQGNSA. The CDR3 sequence: CASSLEPVFGTDTQYF. As DNA, the CDR3 is TGTGCCAGCAGCTTAGAGCCAGTTTTTGGCACAGATACGCAGTATTTT.

This clonotype was seen a few times. This chain uses TRBV6-6 with TRBJ2-4, with D perhaps matching TRBD2 (5 bases). Looked up from germline, CDR1 is MNHNY and CDR2 is SVGAGI (reference sequence). Between the trimmed V and J ends, which lost 2 bases and 4 bases, there was a span of 12 bases. This CDR3 is 15 amino acids long. The CDR3 DNA reads TGTGCCAGCAGTTACCCCGAGACGGGAAAAAACATTCAGTACTTC. This sequence encodes CASSYPETGKNIQYF.